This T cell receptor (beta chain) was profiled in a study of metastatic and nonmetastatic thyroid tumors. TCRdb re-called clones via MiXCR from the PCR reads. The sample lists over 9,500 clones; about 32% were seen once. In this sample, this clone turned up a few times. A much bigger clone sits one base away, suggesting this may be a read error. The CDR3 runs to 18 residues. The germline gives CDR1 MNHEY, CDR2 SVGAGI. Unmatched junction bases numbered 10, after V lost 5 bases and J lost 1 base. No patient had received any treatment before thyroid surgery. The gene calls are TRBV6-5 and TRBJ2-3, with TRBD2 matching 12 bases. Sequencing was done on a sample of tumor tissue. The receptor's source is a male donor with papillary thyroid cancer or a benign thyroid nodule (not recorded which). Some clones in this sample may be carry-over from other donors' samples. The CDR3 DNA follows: TGTGCCAGCAGTACCGGGACTAGCGGGTGGGGGGGCACAGATACGCAGTATTTT. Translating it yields CASSTGTSGWGGTDTQYF.